This passage covers 24 T cell receptor beta chains from one sample sequenced in a study of blood T cell repertoires in COVID-19. Data came from immunoSEQ multiplex PCR; TCRdb stores just in-frame clones and leaves some out. The data contain 250,000 to 300,000 clones, about nine tenths of them singletons. The specimen was PBMCs or T cells enriched from blood (not recorded which). Receptor source: a man aged 18-30 years who had recovered from COVID-19.

This clone has a handful of counts. The same CDR3 is also encoded by other DNA sequences in this sample. The rearrangement links TRBV5-1 to TRBJ1-1; TRBD1 agrees at 7 bases. CDR1 is SGHRS, CDR2 YFSETQ, per germline. CDR3 length equals 13 residues. J was trimmed by 3 bases and V by 2 bases; bases with no gene match: 1. Here the CDR3 DNA reads TGCGCCAGCAGCTTCACAGGGGACACTGAAGCTTTCTTT. Protein product: CASSFTGDTEAFF.

The chain couples TRBV19 to TRBJ1-2, with D perhaps matching TRBD1 (5 bases). V lost 6 bases and J lost 2, with 16 bases in between. Germline V lookup: CDR1 LNHDA, CDR2 SQIVND (reference sequence). The CDR3 runs 15 residues. The CDR3 reads CASSLSWGSNYGYTF. CDR3 bases: TGTGCCAGTAGCTTGAGCTGGGGCTCGAACTATGGCTACACCTTC.

The V and J genes are TRBV24-1 and TRBJ1-3; possible D gene TRBD1, 5 bases. The CDR3 loop spans 16 amino acids. Germline CDR1 KGHDR, CDR2 SFDVKD. The V end was cut by 3 bases, the J end by 0 bases, with 11 bases between. The CDR3, as DNA: TGTGCCACCAGTGATGGCAGGGAGGGCTCTGGAAACACCATATATTTT. It translates to CATSDGREGSGNTIYF.

V and J are TRBV23-1 and TRBJ2-1; 12 bases fit TRBD2. TRBV23-1 is identified as an open reading frame with a role that is uncertain. Trimming removed 4 bases from V and 8 bases from J; junction bases left unmatched: 9. The CDR3 loop spans 16 amino acids. The CDR3 DNA follows: TGCGCCAGCAGTCCCATTCTAGCGGGAGGGCCTTATGAGCAGTTCTTC. Protein product: CASSPILAGGPYEQFF.

This sequence joins TRBV7-2 and TRBJ1-6; TRBD1 aligns across 7 bases. The CDR3 totals 14 residues. The trim removed 5 bases at V and 7 bases at J, leaving 5 bases unmatched. The germline V gene has CDR1 SGHTA and CDR2 FQGNSA. CDR3 sequence: CASSPTGVNSPLHF. CDR3 nucleotide sequence: TGTGCCAGCAGCCCCACAGGGGTGAATTCACCCCTCCACTTT.

This clone was recorded only once. The V and J genes are TRBV10-3 and TRBJ2-7; 8 bases are shared with TRBD1. From germline, CDR1 is ENHRY and CDR2 SYGVKD. The CDR3 runs 14 residues. V lost 6 bases and J lost 2; bases outside the gene matches: 6. The CDR3 nucleotides read TGTGCCATCAGAGAGGCAGGGGGCGCCTACGAGCAGTACTTC. Translation: CAIREAGGAYEQYF.

This sequence joins TRBV7-8 and TRBJ2-2; 15 bases fit TRBD2. Germline V gene lookup returns CDR1 SGHVS and CDR2 FQNEAQ. The CDR3 has 17 amino acids. After removal of 4 bases from V and 7 bases from J, the junction contained 7 bases not matched to a gene. CDR3: CASSWGLAGGAGGELFF. CDR3 nucleotide sequence: TGTGCCAGCAGCTGGGGACTAGCGGGAGGAGCGGGCGGGGAGCTGTTTTTT.

The CDR3 region has the DNA TGTGCCAGCAGCCGGGGGACTAACGGGGGCGAGCAGTACTTC. Translation gives CASSRGTNGGEQYF. The V gene is TRBV3-1 (or the pseudogene TRBV3-2), the J gene TRBJ2-7, with 7 bases identical to TRBD2. V shed 4 bases, J shed 6 bases, and the junction held 9 bases outside the gene matches. Germline CDR1 LGHDT, CDR2 YNNKEL (reference sequence). CDR3 size: 14 residues.

This clone was detected once. The J gene is TRBJ2-2, the V gene TRBV24-1; 7 nucleotides match TRBD1. The junction had 6 bases not matched to a gene; V was cut back by 4 bases and J by 2 bases. The CDR3 spans 16 residues. CDR1 is KGHDR and CDR2 is SFDVKD in the germline V gene. CDR3: CATSDTGTANTGELFF. The CDR3 DNA sequence: TGTGCCACCAGTGACACCGGGACAGCCAACACCGGGGAGCTGTTTTTT.

The chain couples TRBV5-1 to TRBJ2-5; no clear D gene. The CDR3 totals 14 residues. Germline-derived CDR1 and CDR2 are SGHRS and YFSETQ. Trimming pared 0 bases from V and 5 bases from J, leaving 11 bases between. CDR3 in amino acids: CASSLASGQETQYF. CDR3 DNA sequence: TGCGCCAGCAGCTTGGCCTCAGGCCAGGAGACCCAGTACTTC.

V usage is TRBV19 and J usage is TRBJ1-1; no firm D call. Trimming left V 7 bases short and J 1 base short, with 7 bases between. CDR1 is LNHDA, CDR2 SQIVND, per germline (reference sequence). This CDR3 is built from 12 residues. As DNA, the CDR3 is TGTGCCAGTACGAGGGCGAACACTGAAGCTTTCTTT. Protein: CASTRANTEAFF.

The rearrangement uses TRBV28 and TRBJ2-5; possible D gene TRBD2, 5 bases. Deletions cut 7 bases from V and 5 bases from J, with 17 bases between. Looked up from germline, CDR1 is MDHEN and CDR2 is SYDVKM. The CDR3 covers 14 residues. The CDR3 nucleotides are TGTGCCAGCACCACATCGGGATTCGGGGAGACCCAGTACTTC. It codes for CASTTSGFGETQYF.

The V call is TRBV27, the J call TRBJ1-2, with 10 bases lining up with TRBD1. The germline gives CDR1 MNHEY, CDR2 SMNVEV (reference sequence). V was clipped by 4 bases and J by 4 bases; unmatched bases: 6. This CDR3 is 15 amino acids long. The CDR3 sequence: CASSSPGQGIYGYTF. CDR3 nucleotides: TGTGCCAGCAGTTCACCGGGACAGGGGATCTATGGCTACACCTTC.

The genes are TRBV21-1 and TRBJ1-5; TRBD1, the table's D call, was not compared with the DNA. TRBV21-1 is a pseudogene locus. This CDR3 region has 15 residues. The CDR3 nucleotides read TGTGCCAGCAGCAAAGAAAGGACAAGCAATCAGCCCCAGCATTTT. Translating it yields CASSKERTSNQPQHF.

The V call is TRBV28, the J call TRBJ1-5; TRBD1 agrees at 7 bases. With 4 bases clipped from V and 4 bases from J, the junction kept 4 bases outside the gene matches. CDR1 and CDR2 from the germline V gene are MDHEN and SYDVKM. There are 14 residues in the CDR3. This CDR3 is CASSSQQGNQPQHF. For the CDR3, the DNA is TGTGCCAGCAGTTCTCAACAGGGGAATCAGCCCCAGCATTTT.

The genes are TRBV7-8 and TRBJ1-2; TRBD1 might be the D (6 bases). Trimming shortened V by 1 base and J by 7 bases, and 16 bases separated the two germline ends. CDR1 SGHVS and CDR2 FQNEAQ come from the germline V gene. The CDR3 spans 15 residues. The CDR3 DNA sequence: TGTGCCAGCAGCTTAGTTTTAAGGGGGGGTGGTGGCTACACCTTC. Translated: CASSLVLRGGGGYTF.

The chain recombines TRBV10-3 with TRBJ2-1; 11 bases map to TRBD2. V was clipped by 3 bases and J by 6 bases; unmatched bases: 10. The CDR3 consists of 17 residues. Germline V CDR1 and CDR2: ENHRY, SYGVKD. CDR3 sequence reads: CAISDSSGTSGSNEQFF. The CDR3 coding sequence is TGTGCCATCAGTGATTCCTCCGGGACTAGCGGTTCCAATGAGCAGTTCTTC.

V is TRBV18 and J is TRBJ1-5; 11 bases agree with TRBD1. The length of the CDR3 is 16 residues. Trimming took 3 bases from V and 4 from J; bases not matched to a gene: 5. Germline lookup yields CDR1 KGHSH and CDR2 LQKENI. CDR3 DNA sequence: TGTGCCAGCTCACCGGGGACAGGGGGGATGAATCAGCCCCAGCATTTT. It translates to CASSPGTGGMNQPQHF.

This chain connects TRBV4-2 to TRBJ2-4, with TRBD1 matching over 9 bases. After removal of 0 bases from V and 8 bases from J, the junction contained 5 bases not matched to a gene. Germline CDR1 is LGHNA and CDR2 is YNFKEQ. The CDR3 length is 15 residues. The CDR3 loop is CASSQDGTGRDIQYF. The CDR3 DNA reads TGTGCCAGCAGCCAAGATGGGACAGGGCGGGACATTCAGTACTTC.

This sequence joins TRBV5-5 and TRBJ1-1; 8 bases fit TRBD1. Germline CDR1 is SGHKS and CDR2 is YYEKEE (reference sequence). J gave up 3 bases and V 2 bases, and 12 bases lay outside the gene matches. CDR3 length: 17 amino acids. CDR3 nucleotides: TGTGCCAGCAGCTTCCCTCCACAGGGGGTAAGGGACACTGAAGCTTTCTTT. Translating it yields CASSFPPQGVRDTEAFF.

This clone was detected a few times. This sample includes further DNA sequences coding for the same CDR3. The V gene is TRBV7-9, the J gene TRBJ2-1, with a weak D call TRBD2 (5 bases). With 3 bases removed from V and 0 bases from J, the gap between germline ends came to 9 bases. Looked up from germline, CDR1 is SEHNR and CDR2 is FQNEAQ (reference sequence). The CDR3 is 15 amino acids. The DNA for the CDR3 is TGTGCCAGCAGCTTTAGCGAAAGCTCCTACAATGAGCAGTTCTTC. It specifies CASSFSESSYNEQFF.

The chain carries TRBV25-1 and TRBJ1-1; maybe TRBD1 (5 bases). The CDR3 consists of 16 residues. V was clipped by 0 bases and J by 6 bases, with 17 bases between them. Germline values: CDR1 MGHDK, CDR2 SYGVNS. The CDR3 spells CASSEYGAGRPAEAFF. The CDR3, as DNA: TGTGCCAGCAGTGAATATGGGGCTGGACGGCCCGCTGAAGCTTTCTTT.

This clone was seen once. This chain connects TRBV5-1 to TRBJ2-7; TRBD1 aligns across 8 bases. CDR3 length: 17 amino acids. CDR1 is SGHRS, CDR2 YFSETQ, per germline. Trimming at V came to 2 bases and at J to 4 bases, leaving 14 bases not matched to a gene. The CDR3 region has the DNA TGCGCCAGCAGCTTACCAGGGCGGACAGGGCAAATGTACGAGCAGTACTTC. Translation: CASSLPGRTGQMYEQYF.

The rearrangement links TRBV6-5 to TRBJ2-2; 12 bases line up with TRBD2. Trimming took 7 bases from V and 3 from J; bases not matched to a gene: 3. There are 15 residues in the CDR3. CDR1 and CDR2 (germline): MNHEY, SVGAGI. The CDR3 sequence: CASTSGGADTGELFF. The CDR3 DNA reads as TGTGCCAGCACTAGCGGGGGGGCCGACACCGGGGAGCTGTTTTTT.